The 19 T cell receptor beta chains in this list originate from one sample, sequenced in a study of blood T cell repertoires in COVID-19. Measured with immunoSEQ multiplex PCR; TCRdb has only the in-frame clones, and not every one. The sample carries under 200,000 clones, less than 80% recorded once. Source material: PBMCs or T cells enriched from blood (not recorded which). These TCRs come from a woman in her seventies in a cohort exposed to, infected with or recovered from COVID-19 (not recorded which).

The chain carries TRBV28 and TRBJ1-5; a weak D match, TRBD1 (5 bases). Germline V CDR1 and CDR2: MDHEN, SYDVKM. The CDR3 has 12 residues. V lost 5 bases, J lost 5 bases, and 7 bases lay in between. CDR3 sequence reads: CASSEGDQPQHF. In DNA, the CDR3 is TGTGCCAGCAGTGAAGGGGATCAGCCCCAGCATTTT.

The gene calls are TRBV6-5 and TRBJ1-5, with D possibly TRBD1 on 5 matching bases. CDR3 length: 14 amino acids. V dropped 5 bases and J dropped 7 bases, with 15 bases sitting between them. CDR1 is MNHEY, CDR2 SVGAGI, per germline. The CDR3 loop reads CASSPAGRGQPQHF. CDR3 coding DNA: TGTGCCAGCAGTCCAGCGGGACGCGGGCAGCCCCAGCATTTT.

The rearrangement uses TRBV19 and TRBJ2-2; D gene ambiguous. This CDR3 has 17 amino acids. Germline V gives CDR1 LNHDA, CDR2 SQIVND (reference sequence). Trimming cost V 1 base and J 4 bases, with 16 bases left between them. This CDR3 is CASSIGGRFEPTGELFF. The CDR3 DNA sequence: TGTGCCAGTAGTATAGGAGGCAGATTCGAACCCACCGGGGAGCTGTTTTTT.

This chain connects TRBV28 to TRBJ2-7; 8 nucleotides agree with TRBD1. Germline V gives CDR1 MDHEN, CDR2 SYDVKM. After removal of 2 bases from V and 6 bases from J, the junction contained 9 bases not matched to a gene. This CDR3 comprises 15 residues. The CDR3 loop reads CASSLLGDRLGEQYF. DNA for the CDR3: TGTGCCAGCAGTTTACTTGGGGACAGGTTGGGCGAGCAGTACTTC.

The J gene is TRBJ2-3, the V gene TRBV5-1; 10 bases map to TRBD2. Looked up from germline, CDR1 is SGHRS and CDR2 is YFSETQ. The CDR3 is 16 residues long. Trimming took 0 bases from V and 4 from J; bases not matched to a gene: 5. CDR3 loop: CASSLASGSRADTQYF. The CDR3 DNA follows: TGCGCCAGCAGCTTGGCTAGCGGGAGTAGGGCAGATACGCAGTATTTT.

The J gene is TRBJ1-5, the V gene TRBV11-3; 8 bases line up with TRBD1. The germline V gene has CDR1 SGHNT and CDR2 YENEEA. The CDR3 length is 15 residues. Trimming took 5 bases from V and 1 from J; bases not matched to a gene: 4. The CDR3 coding sequence is TGTGCCAGCAGCCCCGGACAGGGAAGCAATCAGCCCCAGCATTTT. The encoded protein is CASSPGQGSNQPQHF. Looking up the rest from reference TRBV11-3 and TRBJ1-5 gives the full variable domain: EAGVVQSPRYKIIEKKQPVAFWCNPISGHNTLYWYLQNLGQGPELLIRYENEEAVDDSQLPKDRFSAERLKGVDSTLKIQPAELGDSAVYLCASSPGQGSNQPQHFGDGTRLSIL.

This clone was observed a handful of times. The chain recombines TRBV2 with TRBJ2-7, with TRBD2 matching 15 bases. Losses at the gene ends were 7 bases for V and 7 bases for J; bases not matched to a gene: 5. The CDR3 length is 14 residues. The germline CDR1 and CDR2 sequences are SNHLY and FYNNEI. CDR3 protein: CASTGTSGRREQYF. The CDR3 DNA reads TGTGCCAGCACGGGGACTAGCGGGAGGAGAGAGCAGTACTTC.

The rearrangement links TRBV5-6 to TRBJ1-2; D possibly corresponds to TRBD1 (6 bases). Per the germline V gene, CDR1 is SGHDT and CDR2 is YYEEEE. CDR3 size: 16 residues. The V gene lost 0 bases and the J gene lost 7 bases, with 19 bases spanning the gap. In DNA form, the CDR3 reads TGTGCCAGCAGCTTGGGCGGACAGTGGACCTTAGGTGGCTACACCTTC. It specifies CASSLGGQWTLGGYTF.

Concerning this clone itself: Its ends do not fully match the called genes, so a read error is possible. V and J are TRBV5-1 and TRBJ2-1; the D gene could be TRBD1 or TRBD2 (6 bases each). CDR1 is SGHRS, CDR2 YFSETQ, per germline. The CDR3 consists of 15 residues. The CDR3 coding sequence is TGCGCCAGCACCTTGGGGGCGGGAAGGAACTCAGAGCAGTTCTTC. It yields the protein CASTLGAGRNSEQFF.

V usage is TRBV10-3 and J usage is TRBJ1-1; TRBD1 is a possible D gene (5 bases). V was trimmed by 8 bases and J by 3 bases, leaving 13 bases between them. Germline V gene lookup returns CDR1 ENHRY and CDR2 SYGVKD. The CDR3 runs to 13 residues. CDR3: CAIGARAYTEAFF. The CDR3 nucleotides are TGTGCCATCGGGGCAAGAGCGTACACTGAAGCTTTCTTT.

The chain couples TRBV6-5 to TRBJ2-3; 7 bases fit TRBD2. This CDR3 has 13 amino acids. The germline CDR1 and CDR2 sequences are MNHEY and SVGAGI. J was trimmed by 5 bases and V by 7 bases; bases with no gene match: 6. The CDR3, as DNA: TGTGCCAGCACTCTAGCGGCGGGAGATACGCAGTATTTT. Amino acids: CASTLAAGDTQYF.

Written as DNA, the CDR3 is TGTGCCAGCAGCTTAGGAGGACAGGGTGGCAATCAGCCCCAGCATTTT. Protein: CASSLGGQGGNQPQHF. The chain links TRBV11-2 to TRBJ1-5; 8 bases are a match to TRBD1. The CDR3 has 16 residues. Germline assignment: CDR1 SGHAT and CDR2 FQNNGV. The V and J ends lost 1 base and 2 bases, in that order; junction bases with no gene match: 4.

V usage is TRBV7-9 and J usage is TRBJ1-2; no firm D call. The V gene lost 5 bases and the J gene lost 5 bases, with 15 bases spanning the gap. The CDR3 totals 14 residues. CDR1 and CDR2 (germline): SEHNR, FQNEAQ (reference sequence). The DNA of the CDR3 is TGTGCCAGCAGCCAGATGCGGGGTCTTTATGGCTACACCTTC. Translation: CASSQMRGLYGYTF.

The rearrangement links TRBV6-5 to TRBJ1-4; D is undetermined. Germline V CDR1 and CDR2: MNHEY, SVGAGI. This CDR3 has 16 amino acids. V gave up 0 bases and J gave up 0 bases, with 8 bases separating them. Written as DNA, the CDR3 is TGTGCCAGCAGTTACTCGGTCCGAGCAACTAATGAAAAACTGTTTTTT. Its protein is CASSYSVRATNEKLFF.

This clone was counted between two and nine times. The chain links TRBV11-1 to TRBJ1-1; D not certain. CDR1 is SGHAT, CDR2 FQDESV, per germline (reference sequence). With 3 bases removed from V and 6 bases from J, the gap between germline ends came to 17 bases. The CDR3 contains 15 residues. This CDR3 is CASSFFQRPSAEAFF. The CDR3 coding sequence is TGTGCCAGCAGCTTTTTCCAACGTCCATCGGCTGAAGCTTTCTTT.

This clone has only one observation. This rearrangement joins TRBV5-4 to TRBJ1-6; 9 bases agree with TRBD1. The junction had 6 bases not matched to a gene; V was cut back by 4 bases and J by 4 bases. This CDR3 has 16 residues. Germline V lookup: CDR1 SGHNT, CDR2 YYREEE (reference sequence). The CDR3 loop reads CASSLGTGSYNSPLHF. In DNA, the CDR3 is TGTGCCAGCAGCCTCGGGACAGGGTCTTATAATTCACCCCTCCACTTT.

This clone occurred once. The chain has TRBV5-1 and TRBJ2-5; 11 bases agree with TRBD1. This CDR3 has 15 residues. J was trimmed by 5 bases and V by 0 bases; bases with no gene match: 3. From germline, CDR1 is SGHRS and CDR2 YFSETQ. The CDR3 region is CASSLGDRGYETQYF. For the CDR3, the DNA is TGCGCCAGCAGCTTGGGGGACAGGGGGTACGAGACCCAGTACTTC. The full variable domain, its missing parts supplied by reference TRBV5-1 and TRBJ2-5, is KAGVTQTPRYLIKTRGQQVTLSCSPISGHRSVSWYQQTPGQGLQFLFEYFSETQRNKGNFPGRFSGRQFSNSRSEMNVSTLELGDSALYLCASSLGDRGYETQYFGPGTRLLVL.

The V and J genes are TRBV11-2 and TRBJ2-6; D remains unclear. CDR3 length equals 15 residues. Germline V lookup: CDR1 SGHAT, CDR2 FQNNGV. V was cut by 2 bases and J by 2 bases, with 7 bases left in between. The CDR3, as DNA: TGTGCCAGCAGCTTATCCACTCCTGGGGCCAACGTCCTGACTTTC. It encodes CASSLSTPGANVLTF. Variable domain in full (rest from reference TRBV11-2 and TRBJ2-6): EAGVAQSPRYKIIEKRQSVAFWCNPISGHATLYWYQQILGQGPKLLIQFQNNGVVDDSQLPKDRFSAERLKGVDSTLKIQPAKLEDSAVYLCASSLSTPGANVLTFGAGSRLTVL.

The V and J genes are TRBV7-9 and TRBJ2-7; 8 bases map to TRBD2. This CDR3 spans 15 amino acids. Trimming removed 1 base from V and 1 base from J; junction bases left unmatched: 3. CDR1 is SEHNR and CDR2 is FQNEAQ in the germline V gene (reference sequence). The CDR3: CASSLVSGRSYEQYF. CDR3 sequence (DNA): TGTGCCAGCAGCTTAGTCAGCGGGAGATCCTACGAGCAGTACTTC.